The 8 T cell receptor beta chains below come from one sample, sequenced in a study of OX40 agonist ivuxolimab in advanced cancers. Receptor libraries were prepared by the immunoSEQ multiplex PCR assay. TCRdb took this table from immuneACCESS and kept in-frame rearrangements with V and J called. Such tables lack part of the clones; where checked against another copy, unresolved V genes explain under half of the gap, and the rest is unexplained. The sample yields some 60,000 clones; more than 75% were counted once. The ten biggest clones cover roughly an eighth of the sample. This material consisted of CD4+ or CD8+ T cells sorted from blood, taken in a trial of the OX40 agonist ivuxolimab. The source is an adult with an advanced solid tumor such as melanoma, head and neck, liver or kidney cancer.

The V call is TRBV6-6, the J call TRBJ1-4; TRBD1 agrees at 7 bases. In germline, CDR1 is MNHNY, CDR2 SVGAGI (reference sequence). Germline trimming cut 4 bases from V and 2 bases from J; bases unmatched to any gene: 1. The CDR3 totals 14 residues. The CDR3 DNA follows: TGTGCCAGCAGTTTGGGACAGACTAATGAAAAACTGTTTTTT. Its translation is CASSLGQTNEKLFF.

Here the CDR3 DNA reads TGCGCCAGCAGCTTTGCGGCGGGGGCTAACACCGGGGAGCTGTTTTTT. It specifies CASSFAAGANTGELFF. This chain joins TRBV5-1 and TRBJ2-2, with D possibly being TRBD2 (7 bases). The CDR3 is 16 residues long. Per germline, CDR1 SGHRS and CDR2 YFSETQ. The ends were cut back, 2 bases at V and 2 bases at J, with 13 bases in the middle.

The chain's CDR3 is CASSQTRGGYTF. For the CDR3, the DNA is TGTGCCAGCAGCCAGACGCGAGGGGGCTACACCTTC. V and J are TRBV6-6 and TRBJ1-2; D remains unclear. This CDR3 has 12 residues. Germline loops: CDR1 MNHNY, CDR2 SVGAGI (reference sequence). V dropped 6 bases and J dropped 8 bases, with 13 bases sitting between them.

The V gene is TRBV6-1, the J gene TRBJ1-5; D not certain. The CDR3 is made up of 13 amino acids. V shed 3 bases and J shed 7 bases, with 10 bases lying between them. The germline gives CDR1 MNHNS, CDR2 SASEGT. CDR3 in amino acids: CASSEIGEQPQHF. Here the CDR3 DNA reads TGTGCCAGCAGTGAGATTGGGGAACAGCCCCAGCATTTT.

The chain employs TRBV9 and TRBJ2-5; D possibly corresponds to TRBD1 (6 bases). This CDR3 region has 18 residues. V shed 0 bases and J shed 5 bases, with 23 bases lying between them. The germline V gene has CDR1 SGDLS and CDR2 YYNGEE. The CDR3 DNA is TGTGCCAGCAGCGTAGACCGGTCGGGGCAGGGGTCATTTGAGACCCAGTACTTC. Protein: CASSVDRSGQGSFETQYF.

The CDR3 sequence is CASSNRRGSGNTIYF. DNA for the CDR3: TGTGCCAGCAGCAACCGCAGGGGCTCCGGAAACACCATATATTTT. V gene TRBV28 combines with J gene TRBJ1-3; TRBD1 is a possible D gene (6 bases). CDR3 length: 15 residues. Trimming left V 6 bases short and J 4 bases short, with 16 bases between. The germline CDR1 and CDR2 sequences are MDHEN and SYDVKM.

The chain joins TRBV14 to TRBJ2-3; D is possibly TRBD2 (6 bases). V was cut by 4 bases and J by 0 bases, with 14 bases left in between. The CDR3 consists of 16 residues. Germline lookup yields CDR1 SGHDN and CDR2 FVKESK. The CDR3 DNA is TGTGCCAGCAGCCTGAGGTTGGGGACTAGCACAGATACGCAGTATTTT. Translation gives CASSLRLGTSTDTQYF.

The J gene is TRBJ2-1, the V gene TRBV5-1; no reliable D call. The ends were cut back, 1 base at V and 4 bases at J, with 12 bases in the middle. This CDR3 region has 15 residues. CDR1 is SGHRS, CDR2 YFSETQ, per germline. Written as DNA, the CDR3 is TGCGCCAGCAGCTTGTCGGGCGTTCAGTACAATGAGCAGTTCTTC. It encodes CASSLSGVQYNEQFF.